The 25 T cell receptor beta chains presented below share a single source sample, sequenced in a study of Graves' ophthalmopathy and Graves' hyperthyroidism. RNA transcripts were the source from which TCR beta CDR3 regions were amplified. HTBI primers were employed in first-round RT-PCR, then a second-round multiplex PCR followed. MiXCR, applied by TCRdb to the multiplex PCR reads, yields one record per CDR3 protein. Of over a million distinct CDR3 sequences listed, less than 45% are singletons. What was sequenced was peripheral blood or thyroid tissue (not recorded which). These TCRs come from an adult man with Graves' hyperthyroidism.

This clonotype came up a few times. The rearrangement uses TRBV5-1 and TRBJ2-7; D is possibly TRBD1 (5 bases). Trimming cost V 2 bases and J 3 bases, with 15 bases left between them. The CDR3 runs to 15 residues. Germline CDR1 reads SGHRS; CDR2 reads YFSETQ. CDR3 in amino acids: CASSFESGQYYEQYF. The CDR3 coding sequence is TGCGCCAGCAGCTTTGAGTCAGGGCAATACTACGAGCAGTACTTC.

The CDR3 nucleotides read TGCAGTGCTAGAGATCAGGCTTCATCTCACGAGCCCCAGCATTTT. Protein sequence: CSARDQASSHEPQHF. This chain uses TRBV20-1 with TRBJ1-5; D is undetermined. The CDR3 length is 15 residues. Between the trimmed V and J ends, which lost 0 bases and 8 bases, there was a span of 17 bases. CDR1 is DFQATT and CDR2 is SNEGSKA in the germline V gene (reference sequence).

V usage is TRBV12-3 or TRBV12-4 and J usage is TRBJ1-5; the D is unclear. Trimming took off 5 bases at V and 6 bases at J, with 23 bases between the two ends. This CDR3 comprises 17 residues. The CDR3 loop reads CASSPYLITVWGQPQHF. Here the CDR3 DNA reads TGTGCCAGCAGTCCCTACTTAATCACAGTCTGGGGTCAGCCCCAGCATTTT.

In its sample, this clonotype was seen a few times. The genes are TRBV5-4 and TRBJ2-7; D possibly matches TRBD1 or TRBD2 (5 bases each). Germline V lookup: CDR1 SGHNT, CDR2 YYREEE (reference sequence). This CDR3 has 13 residues. Trimming shortened V by 3 bases and J by 5 bases, and 12 bases separated the two germline ends. Here the CDR3 reads CASSWGRSDEQYF. Here the CDR3 DNA reads TGTGCCAGCAGCTGGGGACGATCGGACGAGCAGTACTTC.

This clonotype came up many times. This chain uses TRBV6-5 with TRBJ2-7; 9 bases match TRBD2. V lost 0 bases and J lost 7; bases outside the gene matches: 10. This CDR3 is built from 16 residues. CDR1 and CDR2 (germline): MNHEY, SVGAGI. DNA for the CDR3: TGTGCCAGCAGTTACTCGTGGACAGCGGGAGGTGGGGAGCAGTACTTC. This sequence encodes CASSYSWTAGGGEQYF.

The CDR3 DNA is TGTGCCAGCAGCCAAACAGGTCTCGATGGCTACACCTTC. Residues: CASSQTGLDGYTF. V is TRBV6-5 and J is TRBJ1-2; the D gene is possibly TRBD1 (5 bases). Germline V CDR1 and CDR2: MNHEY, SVGAGI. Trimming cost V 6 bases and J 6 bases, with 14 bases left between them. The CDR3 sequence is 13 residues long.

This clonotype has just one count. The V gene is TRBV7-2, the J gene TRBJ1-5; a possible D gene is TRBD1 (6 bases). The length of the CDR3 is 17 residues. In germline, CDR1 is SGHTA, CDR2 FQGNSA. V was shortened by 5 bases and J by 3 bases, with 20 bases between the two germline ends. CDR3 DNA sequence: TGTGCCAGCAGCCTAGGGGGGGGTACATACAACAATCAGCCCCAGCATTTT. The encoded protein is CASSLGGGTYNNQPQHF. Filled out from reference TRBV7-2 and TRBJ1-5, the complete variable domain reads GAGVSQSPSNKVTEKGKDVELRCDPISGHTALYWYRQSLGQGLEFLIYFQGNSAPDKSGLPSDRFSAERTGGSVSTLTIQRTQQEDSAVYLCASSLGGGTYNNQPQHFGDGTRLSIL.

Concerning this clonotype itself: A much larger clone differs by one base, so this may be a read error. The CDR3 sequence: CASSSVTFSRQGYTF. The DNA for the CDR3 is TGTGCCAGCAGCTCCGTGACGTTCTCGCGTCAGGGCTACACCTTC. V is TRBV7-8 and J is TRBJ1-2; the D is unclear. Per the germline V gene, CDR1 is SGHVS and CDR2 is FQNEAQ. Trimming stripped 4 bases from V and 8 bases from J, with 20 bases between. This CDR3 has 15 residues.

This clonotype was seen ten or more times. The chain joins TRBV2 to TRBJ1-6; D not resolved. The germline CDR1 and CDR2 sequences are SNHLY and FYNNEI. V dropped 7 bases and J dropped 9 bases, with 13 bases sitting between them. The CDR3 is 13 residues long. The CDR3 here is CASNQEAGSPLHF. DNA for the CDR3: TGTGCCAGCAATCAGGAGGCGGGTTCACCCCTCCACTTT.

This clonotype was detected only a few times. This chain links TRBV12-3 or TRBV12-4 with TRBJ1-1; D is unresolved. The CDR3 is made up of 16 amino acids. The V and J ends lost 5 bases and 2 bases respectively, with 18 bases between them. CDR3 region: CASSAFLIGINTEAFF. The CDR3 bases are TGTGCCAGCAGTGCCTTCCTCATAGGGATAAACACTGAAGCTTTCTTT.

This sequence joins TRBV11-2 and TRBJ2-2; no definite D call. Germline V gene data show CDR1 as SGHAT and CDR2 as FQNNGV. The CDR3 is 16 amino acids. Trimming left V 5 bases short and J 9 bases short, with 22 bases between. Written as DNA, the CDR3 is TGTGCCAGCAGCCCAGGCCAAGGGATGATTCTACGGGAGCTGTTTTTT. It codes for CASSPGQGMILRELFF.

The chain couples TRBV5-5 to TRBJ2-2, with TRBD2 matching 13 bases. CDR1 and CDR2 (germline): SGHKS, YYEKEE (reference sequence). Germline trimming cut 3 bases from V and 5 bases from J; bases unmatched to any gene: 7. This CDR3 is built from 17 residues. In DNA, the CDR3 is TGTGCCAGCAGCTCTTGGACTAGCGGGAGCCAAACCGGGGAGCTGTTTTTT. This codes for CASSSWTSGSQTGELFF. The full variable domain, with the rest looked up from reference TRBV5-5 and TRBJ2-2, is DAGVTQSPTHLIKTRGQQVTLRCSPISGHKSVSWYQQVLGQGPQFIFQYYEKEERGRGNFPDRFSARQFPNYSSELNVNALLLGDSALYLCASSSWTSGSQTGELFFGEGSRLTVL.

This clonotype was detected ten times or more. This chain joins TRBV12-3 or TRBV12-4 and TRBJ1-6, with D uncertain. V was trimmed by 5 bases and J by 8 bases, leaving 13 bases between them. The CDR3 consists of 14 residues. CDR3 region: CASSIQIPDSPLHF. In DNA, the CDR3 is TGTGCCAGCAGTATACAGATTCCGGATTCACCCCTCCACTTT.

The gene calls are TRBV16 and TRBJ1-1; TRBD1 matches 7 bases. Trimming removed 8 bases from V and 0 bases from J; junction bases left unmatched: 9. Germline CDR1 and CDR2: KGHSY and FQNENV. The CDR3 contains 15 residues. CDR3 loop: CASPRGQSLNTEAFF. As DNA, the CDR3 is TGTGCCAGCCCCCGGGGACAGTCCCTGAACACTGAAGCTTTCTTT.

This clonotype was detected a few times. The chain has TRBV25-1 and TRBJ1-2; 7 bases match TRBD1. Per the germline V gene, CDR1 is MGHDK and CDR2 is SYGVNS. Trimming took 8 bases from V and 5 from J; bases not matched to a gene: 8. This CDR3 comprises 13 residues. The CDR3 is CASEKTGKYGYTF. In DNA, the CDR3 is TGTGCCAGCGAAAAGACAGGGAAATATGGCTACACCTTC.

At least ten counts were recorded for this clonotype. The chain couples TRBV5-1 to TRBJ2-7; 7 bases map to TRBD1. The junction had 5 bases not matched to a gene; V was cut back by 3 bases and J by 2 bases. CDR3 length: 14 amino acids. Germline V CDR1 and CDR2: SGHRS, YFSETQ. The CDR3 DNA sequence: TGCGCCAGCAGCTCGACAGGGCCGGCCTACGAGCAGTACTTC. Translation: CASSSTGPAYEQYF.

This clonotype was seen repeatedly, ten times or more. The chain has TRBV5-1 and TRBJ1-6, with 8 bases matching TRBD1. The CDR3 contains 16 residues. J was trimmed by 9 bases and V by 0 bases; bases with no gene match: 8. CDR1 SGHRS and CDR2 YFSETQ come from the germline V gene. The CDR3 loop reads CASSLDLQGARSPLHF. In DNA, the CDR3 is TGCGCCAGCAGCTTGGATCTGCAGGGGGCGCGTTCACCCCTCCACTTT. The full variable domain, completed using reference TRBV5-1 and TRBJ1-6, is KAGVTQTPRYLIKTRGQQVTLSCSPISGHRSVSWYQQTPGQGLQFLFEYFSETQRNKGNFPGRFSGRQFSNSRSEMNVSTLELGDSALYLCASSLDLQGARSPLHFGNGTRLTVT.

This clonotype was recorded a few times. J is TRBJ2-7 and V is TRBV28, with TRBD2 matching 9 bases. Losses at the gene ends were 6 bases for V and 12 bases for J; bases not matched to a gene: 18. The CDR3 spans 15 residues. Germline V gives CDR1 MDHEN, CDR2 SYDVKM. The CDR3 nucleotides are TGTGCCAGCAGCCCCGCCCTGAGTGGCGGGGGGGTGGTGTACTTC. Its protein product is CASSPALSGGGVVYF.

The table lists this clonotype with many counts. The rearrangement links TRBV20-1 to TRBJ2-7, with D perhaps assigned TRBD1 or TRBD2 (5 bases each). Germline values: CDR1 DFQATT, CDR2 SNEGSKA (reference sequence). V lost 5 bases to trimming and J lost 2 bases, with 13 bases between them. The CDR3 is made up of 13 amino acids. Written as DNA, the CDR3 is TGCAGTGCTCCTAGCTCAGGGCCCTACGAGCAGTACTTC. It codes for CSAPSSGPYEQYF.

This clonotype was counted many times. The CDR3: CAICPADRSYGYTF. The CDR3 DNA reads as TGTGCCATCTGCCCGGCCGACAGGAGTTATGGCTACACCTTC. This sequence joins TRBV10-3 and TRBJ1-2; a possible D gene is TRBD1 (6 bases). Trimming took 8 bases from V and 5 from J, leaving 18 bases between them. The CDR3 covers 14 residues. CDR1 and CDR2 (germline): ENHRY, SYGVKD.

This clonotype was counted at least ten times. The chain is built from TRBV19 and TRBJ1-5; D uncertain. The CDR3 runs to 12 residues. Per germline, CDR1 LNHDA and CDR2 SQIVND (reference sequence). V lost 7 bases and J lost 2, with 6 bases in between. DNA for the CDR3: TGTGCCAGTAATTTCGGCAATCAGCCCCAGCATTTT. Protein sequence: CASNFGNQPQHF.

Concerning this clonotype: One junction end does not reproduce the germline sequence, and a read error may be involved. The chain is built from TRBV10-3 and TRBJ1-1; 8 bases map to TRBD1. The V gene's germline CDR1 is ENHRY and CDR2 SYGVKD. The CDR3 is made up of 13 amino acids. CDR3 sequence reads: CAISETGGLEALF. The CDR3, as DNA: TGTGCCATCAGTGAAACAGGGGGACTTGAAGCTCTCTTT.

This clonotype appeared many times. The rearrangement uses TRBV6-5 and TRBJ1-2; no clear D. The V gene lost 1 base and the J gene lost 4 bases, with 13 bases spanning the gap. The CDR3 is 15 amino acids. Germline CDR1 is MNHEY and CDR2 is SVGAGI. CDR3 nucleotides: TGTGCCAGCAGTTACTGGCGCCCGGGATCCTATGGCTACACCTTC. The encoded protein is CASSYWRPGSYGYTF.

J is TRBJ1-2 and V is TRBV2; D not certain. V was shortened by 2 bases and J by 7 bases, with 17 bases between the two germline ends. This CDR3 has 15 amino acids. The V gene's germline CDR1 is SNHLY and CDR2 FYNNEI. The CDR3 DNA sequence: TGTGCCAGCAGTGAACCTCCGGTACAGACCGGTGGCTACACCTTC. Protein: CASSEPPVQTGGYTF.

This sequence joins TRBV20-1 and TRBJ1-2; TRBD1 agrees at 9 bases. Trimming removed 3 bases from V and 6 bases from J; junction bases left unmatched: 11. The CDR3 runs to 15 residues. The germline CDR1 and CDR2 sequences are DFQATT and SNEGSKA (reference sequence). Here the CDR3 reads CSASSLPDRGNGYTF. The CDR3, as DNA: TGCAGTGCTAGTAGTTTGCCGGACAGGGGTAATGGCTACACCTTC.